The 26 T cell receptor beta chains given below trace back to one sample, sequenced in a study of regulatory T cells in long-lasting Graves disease. Through Arm-PCR of CDR3 regions and iRepertoire HTBI primers, TCR beta libraries were built. TCRdb itself ran the multiplex PCR reads through MiXCR, one entry per CDR3 protein. In the table there are approximately 470,000 distinct CDR3 sequences, less than 25% of which are singletons. Specified time point: persistent/refractory GD, antithyroid drugs over 5 years with positive TRAb. PBMC-extracted RNA yielded the TCR library. Source: peripheral blood mononuclear cells (PBMCs), taken when the disease was refractory, from a patient treated with antithyroid drugs. Receptors were obtained from a female donor with Graves disease.

This sequence joins TRBV3-1 and TRBJ2-7, with a weak D call TRBD2 (5 bases). V was cut by 4 bases and J by 6 bases, with 19 bases left in between. This CDR3 has 15 amino acids. Per germline, CDR1 LGHDT and CDR2 YNNKEL (reference sequence). The CDR3 is CASSPSGLVGGEQYF. DNA of the CDR3: TGTGCCAGCAGCCCGTCTGGACTCGTTGGAGGCGAGCAGTACTTC.

This clonotype was seen once. V is TRBV12-3 or TRBV12-4 and J is TRBJ1-4; no clear D gene. Between the trimmed V and J ends, which lost 1 base and 7 bases, there was a span of 10 bases. This CDR3 is built from 14 residues. Here the CDR3 DNA reads TGTGCCAGCAGTTTAGGGTCTATTGGTGAAAAACTGTTTTTT. This gives the protein CASSLGSIGEKLFF.

This clonotype was observed at least ten times. CDR3: CASSESGFGSGANVLTF. In DNA form, the CDR3 reads TGTGCCAGCAGTGAATCCGGCTTTGGCTCTGGGGCCAACGTCCTGACTTTC. V and J are TRBV2 and TRBJ2-6; D is unclear. The CDR3 consists of 17 residues. Per the germline V gene, CDR1 is SNHLY and CDR2 is FYNNEI. V was cut by 2 bases and J by 0 bases, with 11 bases left in between.

The chain combines TRBV6-5 with TRBJ1-1; weak D call: TRBD1 (5 bases). Germline CDR1 is MNHEY and CDR2 is SVGAGI. The CDR3 is 15 residues long. Trimming took off 0 bases at V and 4 bases at J, with 12 bases between the two ends. The CDR3 region has the DNA TGTGCCAGCAGTTACTCGAAGGTGGGGGGCACTGAAGCTTTCTTT. Translation: CASSYSKVGGTEAFF.

This clonotype occurred many times. The V gene is TRBV27, the J gene TRBJ1-1, with no clear D. The CDR3 spans 15 residues. V was cut by 0 bases and J by 4 bases, with 12 bases left in between. Germline lookup yields CDR1 MNHEY and CDR2 SMNVEV (reference sequence). CDR3 sequence reads: CASSLSVSSRTEAFF. The CDR3 bases are TGTGCCAGCAGTTTATCGGTCAGCTCCCGCACTGAAGCTTTCTTT.

The CDR3 nucleotides are TGTGCCAGCAGGGGACTGGACTACGAGCAGTACTTC. Encoded protein: CASRGLDYEQYF. V gene TRBV6-1 combines with J gene TRBJ2-7; possible D gene TRBD2, 6 bases. Germline assignment: CDR1 MNHNS and CDR2 SASEGT. The CDR3 spans 12 residues. V lost 6 bases and J 3 bases, leaving 9 bases between the germline ends.

At least ten counts were recorded for this clonotype. V is TRBV6-5 and J is TRBJ1-2; no clear D. The germline CDR1 and CDR2 sequences are MNHEY and SVGAGI. Trimming removed 0 bases at V and 7 bases at J, with 12 bases between. The CDR3 consists of 14 residues. CDR3 sequence reads: CASSYSGRGGGYTF. The DNA of the CDR3 is TGTGCCAGCAGTTACTCGGGCCGAGGAGGTGGCTACACCTTC.

A word on this clonotype: Only one base separates this from a far larger clonotype, so it likely reflects a read error. V gene TRBV24-1 combines with J gene TRBJ2-1; 11 positions match TRBD2. The CDR3 loop spans 16 amino acids. V was pared by 3 bases and J by 13 bases, with 13 bases of the junction left unmatched. The V gene's germline CDR1 is KGHDR and CDR2 SFDVKD. The DNA for the CDR3 is TGTGCCACCAGTGATACTAGCGGGAGTTTCCAAGAGACCCAGTTCTTC. Protein: CATSDTSGSFQETQFF.

Note on this clonotype: Since a much larger clone is just one base distant, this may be a read error. This sequence joins TRBV28 and TRBJ2-7; 9 bases agree with TRBD1. CDR1 is MDHEN and CDR2 is SYDVKM in the germline V gene. The CDR3 covers 13 residues. The CDR3, as DNA: TGTGCCAGTGACAGGGGGACCTCCTACGGGCAGTACTTC. It encodes CASDRGTSYGQYF.

There are many counts of this clonotype. This chain joins TRBV6-1 and TRBJ1-4; maybe TRBD1 (5 bases). Germline V gene sequence: CDR1 MNHNS, CDR2 SASEGT. The CDR3 extends over 16 amino acids. V was shortened by 4 bases and J by 0 bases, with 12 bases between the two germline ends. The CDR3 spells CASSAGTDTTNEKLFF. The CDR3 region has the DNA TGTGCCAGCAGTGCGGGGACCGACACAACTAATGAAAAACTGTTTTTT.

V usage is TRBV30 and J usage is TRBJ1-5; TRBD1 might be the D (5 bases). The CDR3 has 13 residues. V gave up 2 bases and J gave up 4 bases, with 9 bases separating them. Germline loops: CDR1 GTSNPN, CDR2 SVGIG (reference sequence). The CDR3 region has the DNA TGTGCCTGGAGTATGACAGCTAATCAGCCCCAGCATTTT. Translation gives CAWSMTANQPQHF.

This clonotype was counted only a few times. The V and J genes are TRBV7-6 and TRBJ2-1; 8 bases are shared with TRBD2. Germline CDR1 is SGHVS and CDR2 is FNYEAQ. This CDR3 comprises 14 residues. V gave up 5 bases and J gave up 3 bases; unmatched junction bases: 3. This CDR3 is CASSKAGVYNEQFF. In DNA, the CDR3 is TGTGCCAGCAGCAAAGCGGGAGTCTACAATGAGCAGTTCTTC.

In its sample, this clonotype was seen many times. This rearrangement joins TRBV12-3 or TRBV12-4 to TRBJ1-5, with 11 positions matching TRBD1. With V trimmed by 6 bases and J by 7 bases, 2 bases remained unmatched. The CDR3 is 13 residues long. CDR3 DNA: TGTGCCAGCAGGCGGACAGGGGGCCAGCCCCAGCATTTT. It codes for CASRRTGGQPQHF.

The chain joins TRBV15 to TRBJ2-5, with 12 bases identical to TRBD2. The CDR3 has 18 amino acids. The V and J ends lost 5 bases and 0 bases, in that order; junction bases with no gene match: 10. CDR1 and CDR2 from the germline V gene are LNHNV and YYDKDF (reference sequence). This chain's CDR3 is CATSGGLAGPFNQETQYF. The CDR3 coding sequence is TGTGCCACCAGCGGGGGACTAGCGGGCCCCTTCAACCAAGAGACCCAGTACTTC.

This clonotype was counted a few times. The chain carries TRBV29-1 and TRBJ1-1; D call uncertain. CDR3 size: 14 residues. Germline values: CDR1 SQVTM, CDR2 ANQGSEA. V lost 0 bases and J 5 bases, leaving 13 bases between the germline ends. The CDR3 region has the DNA TGCAGCGTTGAAGATCTTCTGTCCAATACTGAAGCTTTCTTT. Translation: CSVEDLLSNTEAFF.

This clonotype was observed at least ten times. The rearrangement joins TRBV12-3 or TRBV12-4 to TRBJ1-2, with 8 bases that match TRBD1. This CDR3 has 15 residues. The trim removed 6 bases at V and 6 bases at J, leaving 12 bases unmatched. The CDR3 DNA sequence: TGTGCCAGCAGCCTAAACAGGGGGACGGCGGATGGCTACACCTTC. Translating it yields CASSLNRGTADGYTF.

Ten or more counts support this clonotype. The CDR3 DNA reads TGTGCCAGCAGGGATCTTAGGGGTCCCCTCTCCTACGAGCAGTACTTC. It is translated as CASRDLRGPLSYEQYF. The genes are TRBV28 and TRBJ2-7; the D gene is possibly TRBD1 (5 bases). The CDR3 loop spans 16 amino acids. With 6 bases removed from V and 0 bases from J, the gap between germline ends came to 18 bases. Germline lookup yields CDR1 MDHEN and CDR2 SYDVKM.

This clonotype was detected a few times. This chain links TRBV5-1 with TRBJ2-5; D not resolved. The V and J ends lost 0 bases and 7 bases respectively, with 16 bases between them. This CDR3 contains 15 residues. Germline CDR1 is SGHRS and CDR2 is YFSETQ. CDR3: CASSLGTVVTATQYF. The CDR3, as DNA: TGCGCCAGCAGCTTGGGGACGGTGGTTACTGCGACCCAGTACTTC.

The gene calls are TRBV18 and TRBJ2-7; 8 nucleotides line up with TRBD2. Looked up from germline, CDR1 is KGHSH and CDR2 is LQKENI. The V gene end was trimmed by 3 bases and the J gene end by 7 bases; junction bases not matched to a gene: 5. The CDR3 extends over 13 amino acids. The CDR3, as DNA: TGTGCCAGCTCACCGGGTAGCGGGGCGGAGCAGTACTTC. This codes for CASSPGSGAEQYF.

This clonotype was detected only a few times. CDR3 region: CASSLRGQVINYEQYF. CDR3 DNA sequence: TGTGCCAGCAGCCTAAGGGGACAGGTAATAAACTACGAGCAGTACTTC. This rearrangement joins TRBV28 to TRBJ2-7, with 8 positions matching TRBD1. V lost 6 bases to trimming and J lost 3 bases; unmatched junction nucleotides: 13. This CDR3 is built from 16 residues. Germline CDR1 is MDHEN and CDR2 is SYDVKM.

The CDR3 sequence: CASSLTRLAITGELFF. CDR3 nucleotide sequence: TGTGCCAGCAGCTTGACGCGACTAGCGATTACCGGGGAGCTGTTTTTT. This rearrangement joins TRBV5-5 to TRBJ2-2, with TRBD2 matching over 8 bases. This CDR3 is 16 amino acids long. Per the germline V gene, CDR1 is SGHKS and CDR2 is YYEKEE (reference sequence). V lost 1 base and J lost 5; bases outside the gene matches: 7.

In nucleotides, the CDR3 is TGTGCTACGGGGGACATAACTAACTATGGCTACACCTTC. As protein: CATGDITNYGYTF. J is TRBJ1-2 and V is TRBV19, with D perhaps matching TRBD1 (6 bases). The CDR3 has 13 residues. Germline V lookup: CDR1 LNHDA, CDR2 SQIVND (reference sequence).

This clonotype was detected many times. V is TRBV3-1 and J is TRBJ2-1; a weak D match, TRBD1 (6 bases). CDR3 length equals 11 residues. CDR1 LGHDT and CDR2 YNNKEL come from the germline V gene (reference sequence). Trimming took 5 bases from V and 9 from J, leaving 8 bases between them. The CDR3 spells CASSVGGEQFF. CDR3 sequence (DNA): TGTGCCAGCAGCGTAGGGGGTGAGCAGTTCTTC.

This clonotype was counted between two and nine times. The J gene is TRBJ1-5, the V gene TRBV12-3 or TRBV12-4, with D perhaps TRBD1 (6 bases). Trimming pared 5 bases from V and 3 bases from J, leaving 17 bases between. CDR3 length: 16 residues. CDR3 nucleotides: TGTGCCAGCAGTAAGGACAGATTGGGGAACAATCAGCCCCAGCATTTT. Translation: CASSKDRLGNNQPQHF.

V is TRBV24-1 and J is TRBJ2-2, with D perhaps matching TRBD2 (5 bases). This CDR3 has 14 amino acids. Trimming left V 5 bases short and J 2 bases short, with 8 bases between. The germline gives CDR1 KGHDR, CDR2 SFDVKD. The CDR3 protein is CATSGLANTGELFF. CDR3 bases: TGTGCCACCAGTGGGCTAGCCAACACCGGGGAGCTGTTTTTT.

This clonotype has only a few counts. This chain connects TRBV29-1 to TRBJ2-4; 7 bases agree with TRBD2. The germline V gene encodes CDR1 SQVTM and CDR2 ANQGSEA. CDR3 length equals 15 residues. V was pared by 3 bases and J by 5 bases, with 10 bases of the junction left unmatched. The CDR3 sequence is CSVDGLKGRENIQYF. The CDR3 region has the DNA TGCAGCGTTGATGGTTTGAAAGGGAGGGAAAACATTCAGTACTTC. The variable domain in full, with the rest retrieved from reference TRBV29-1 and TRBJ2-4, is SAVISQKPSRDICQRGTSLTIQCQVDSQVTMMFWYRQQPGQSLTLIATANQGSEATYESGFVIDKFPISRPNLTFSTLTVSNMSPEDSSIYLCSVDGLKGRENIQYFGAGTRLSVL.